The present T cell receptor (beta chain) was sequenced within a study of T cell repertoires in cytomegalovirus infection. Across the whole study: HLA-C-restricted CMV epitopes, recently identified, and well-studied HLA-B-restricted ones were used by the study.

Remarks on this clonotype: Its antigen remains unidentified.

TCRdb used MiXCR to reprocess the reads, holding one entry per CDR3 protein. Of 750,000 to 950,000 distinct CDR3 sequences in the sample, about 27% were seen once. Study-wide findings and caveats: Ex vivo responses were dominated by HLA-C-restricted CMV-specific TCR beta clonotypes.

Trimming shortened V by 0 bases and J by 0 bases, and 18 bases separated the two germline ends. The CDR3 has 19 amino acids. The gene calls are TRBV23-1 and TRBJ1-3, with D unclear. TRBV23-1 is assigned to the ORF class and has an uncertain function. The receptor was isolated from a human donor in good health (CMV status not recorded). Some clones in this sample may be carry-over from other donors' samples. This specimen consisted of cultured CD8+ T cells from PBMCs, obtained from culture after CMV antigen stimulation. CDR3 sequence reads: CASSQSGHRSKTSGNTIYF. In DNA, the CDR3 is TGCGCCAGCAGTCAATCAGGGCACAGAAGCAAGACCTCTGGAAACACCATATATTTT.